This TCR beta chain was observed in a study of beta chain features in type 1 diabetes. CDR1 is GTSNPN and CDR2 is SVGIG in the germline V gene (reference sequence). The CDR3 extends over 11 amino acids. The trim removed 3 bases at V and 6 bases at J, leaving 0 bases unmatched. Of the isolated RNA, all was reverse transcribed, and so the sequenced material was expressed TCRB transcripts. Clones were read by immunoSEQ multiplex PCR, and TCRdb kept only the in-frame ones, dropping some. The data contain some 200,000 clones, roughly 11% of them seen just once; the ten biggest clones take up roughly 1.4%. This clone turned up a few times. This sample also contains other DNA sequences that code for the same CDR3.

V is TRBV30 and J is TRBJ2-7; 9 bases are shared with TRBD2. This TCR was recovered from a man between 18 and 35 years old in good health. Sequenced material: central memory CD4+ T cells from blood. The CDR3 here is CAWRLAGEQYF. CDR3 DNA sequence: TGTGCCTGGAGACTAGCGGGCGAGCAGTACTTC.